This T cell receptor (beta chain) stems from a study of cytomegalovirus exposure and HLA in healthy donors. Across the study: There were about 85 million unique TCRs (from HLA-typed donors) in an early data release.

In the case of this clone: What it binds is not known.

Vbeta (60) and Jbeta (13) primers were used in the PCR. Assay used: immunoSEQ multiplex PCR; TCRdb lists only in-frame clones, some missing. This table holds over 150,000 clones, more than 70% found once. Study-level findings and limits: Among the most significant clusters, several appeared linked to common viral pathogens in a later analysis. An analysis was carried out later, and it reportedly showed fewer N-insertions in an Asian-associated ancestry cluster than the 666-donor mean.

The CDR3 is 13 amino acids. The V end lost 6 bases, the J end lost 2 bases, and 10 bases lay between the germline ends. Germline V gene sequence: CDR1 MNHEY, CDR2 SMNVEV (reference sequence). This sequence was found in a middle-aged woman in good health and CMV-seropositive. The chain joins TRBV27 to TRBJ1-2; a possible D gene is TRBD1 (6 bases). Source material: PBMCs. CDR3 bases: TGTGCCAGCAGCCGGACAGTCAACTATGGCTACACCTTC. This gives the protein CASSRTVNYGYTF.